The sequence of this T cell receptor beta chain was determined in a study of blood T cells in healthy people across ages. Findings and limits, study-wide: Not knowing donor CMV status may have confounded expanded clonotype changes.

Alongside a J-beta primer mix, a sample-barcoded 5' primer served in a second PCR lasting roughly 7 to 11 cycles. TCRdb re-called the 5' RACE reads through MiXCR, storing one row per CDR3 protein. The data contain nearly 1 million distinct CDR3 sequences, roughly 47% of them singletons. The table lists this clonotype with a few counts. Antigen unknown. This CDR3 is built from 16 residues. The V segment lost 6 bases and the J segment 5 bases; nucleotides outside the gene matches: 13. Germline V gene sequence: CDR1 MNHEY, CDR2 SVGEGT. The origin of this receptor is a woman between 55 and 75 years old in good health. This chain connects TRBV6-2 or TRBV6-3 to TRBJ2-7, with TRBD1 identical over 10 bases. Source material: blood. CDR3 loop: CASSHRRQGAGNEQYF. DNA for the CDR3: TGTGCCAGCAGCCACCGTCGACAGGGGGCCGGTAACGAGCAGTACTTC.